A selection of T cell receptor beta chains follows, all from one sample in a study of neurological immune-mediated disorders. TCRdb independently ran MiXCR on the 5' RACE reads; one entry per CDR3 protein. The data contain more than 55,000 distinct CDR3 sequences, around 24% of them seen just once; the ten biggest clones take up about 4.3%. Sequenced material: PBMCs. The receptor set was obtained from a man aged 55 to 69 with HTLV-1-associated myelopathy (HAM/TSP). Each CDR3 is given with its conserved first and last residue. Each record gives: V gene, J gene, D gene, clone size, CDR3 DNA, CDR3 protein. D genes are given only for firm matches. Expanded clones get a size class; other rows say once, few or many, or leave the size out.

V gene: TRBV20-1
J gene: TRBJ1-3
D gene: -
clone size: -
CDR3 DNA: TGCAGTGCTAGAGGCCCCAATTACTCTGGAAACACCATATATTTT
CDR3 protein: CSARGPNYSGNTIYF

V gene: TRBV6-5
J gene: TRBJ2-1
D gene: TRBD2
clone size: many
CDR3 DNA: TGTGCCAGCAGTTCCGGACTAGCCGGTGAGCAGTTCTTC
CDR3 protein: CASSSGLAGEQFF

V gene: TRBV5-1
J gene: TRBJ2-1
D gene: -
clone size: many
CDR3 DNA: TGCGCCAGCAGCTTGGGACCCCTGGTGGGTACGCCCTACAATGAGCAGTTCTTC
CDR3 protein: CASSLGPLVGTPYNEQFF

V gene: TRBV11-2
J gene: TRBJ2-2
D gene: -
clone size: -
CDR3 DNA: TGTGCCAGTAGCTCCCCAGGTCTACTGCGGGCCTGGGAGCTGTTTTTT
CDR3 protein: CASSSPGLLRAWELFF

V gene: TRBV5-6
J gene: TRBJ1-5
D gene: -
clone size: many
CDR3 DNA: TGTGCCAGCAGCTCCGCCCCCCGGGGTGGCAATCAGCCCCAGCATTTT
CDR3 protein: CASSSAPRGGNQPQHF

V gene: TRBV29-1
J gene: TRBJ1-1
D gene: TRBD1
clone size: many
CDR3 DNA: TGCAGCGTTGCCGGGACAGGGGCTTTGAACACTGAAGCTTTCTTT
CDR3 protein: CSVAGTGALNTEAFF

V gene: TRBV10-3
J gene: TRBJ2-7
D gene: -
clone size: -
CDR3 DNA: TGTGCCATCAGTGACCGCGGCGCCGGGACTTCCGACGAGCAGTACTTC
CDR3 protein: CAISDRGAGTSDEQYF

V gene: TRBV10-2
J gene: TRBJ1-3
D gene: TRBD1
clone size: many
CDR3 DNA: TGCGCCAGCAGTGAGTCGGGACAGGGGGCGTCTGGAAACACCATATATTTT
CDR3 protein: CASSESGQGASGNTIYF

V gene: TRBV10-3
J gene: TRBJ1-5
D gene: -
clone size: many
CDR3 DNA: TGTGCCATCAGTGAGGGATCTAGTCAGCCCCAGCATTTT
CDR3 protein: CAISEGSSQPQHF

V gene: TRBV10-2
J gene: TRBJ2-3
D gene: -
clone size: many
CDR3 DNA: TGCGCCAGCGGGAGGACAGCGAGCACAGATACGCAGTATTTT
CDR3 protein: CASGRTASTDTQYF

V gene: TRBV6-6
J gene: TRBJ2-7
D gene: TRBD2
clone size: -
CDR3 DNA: TGTGCCAGCAGTGGTCTCCCGGGAGGTGGCGAGCATTACTTC
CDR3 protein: CASSGLPGGGEHYF

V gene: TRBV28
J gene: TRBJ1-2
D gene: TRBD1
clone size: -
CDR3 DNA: TGTGCCAGCAGGGCGACAGGGAGGGATGGCTACACCTTC
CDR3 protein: CASRATGRDGYTF

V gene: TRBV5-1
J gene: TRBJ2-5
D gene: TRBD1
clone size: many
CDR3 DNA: TGCGCCAGCAGCCTCGGGACAGGGATGTACTATGGAGAGACCCAGTACTTC
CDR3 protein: CASSLGTGMYYGETQYF

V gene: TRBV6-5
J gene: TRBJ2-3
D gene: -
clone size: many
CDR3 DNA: TGTGCCAGCAGTTACTCTTCTCCAGGTCGGGGGTTAAATACGCAGTATTTT
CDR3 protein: CASSYSSPGRGLNTQYF

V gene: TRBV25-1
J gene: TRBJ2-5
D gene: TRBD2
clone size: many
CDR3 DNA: TGTGCCAGCAGTGATCCCCTAGCGGGACCACTCCGCCAAGAGACCCAGTACTTC
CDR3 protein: CASSDPLAGPLRQETQYF

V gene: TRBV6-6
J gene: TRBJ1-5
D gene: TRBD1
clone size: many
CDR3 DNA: TGTGCCAGCAGCGACCCGACAGGGCTTCAGCCCCAGCATTTT
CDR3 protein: CASSDPTGLQPQHF

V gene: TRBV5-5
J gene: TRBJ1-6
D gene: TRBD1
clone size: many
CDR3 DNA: TGTGCCAGCAGGCCTCAGGACAGGGAGAATTCACCCCTCCACTTT
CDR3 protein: CASRPQDRENSPLHF

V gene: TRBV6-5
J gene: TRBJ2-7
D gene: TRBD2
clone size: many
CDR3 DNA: TGTGCCAGCAGTTACGGGGGAGGGCCCTACGAGCAGTACTTC
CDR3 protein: CASSYGGGPYEQYF

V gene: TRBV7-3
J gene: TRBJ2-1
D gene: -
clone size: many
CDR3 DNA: TGTGCCAGCAGCTTCCGACCTGGCCCTCCCAATGAGCAGTTCTTC
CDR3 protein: CASSFRPGPPNEQFF

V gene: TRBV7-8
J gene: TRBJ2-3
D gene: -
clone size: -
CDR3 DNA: TGTGCCAGCAGGACTCCGGGAGATACGCAGTATTTT
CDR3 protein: CASRTPGDTQYF